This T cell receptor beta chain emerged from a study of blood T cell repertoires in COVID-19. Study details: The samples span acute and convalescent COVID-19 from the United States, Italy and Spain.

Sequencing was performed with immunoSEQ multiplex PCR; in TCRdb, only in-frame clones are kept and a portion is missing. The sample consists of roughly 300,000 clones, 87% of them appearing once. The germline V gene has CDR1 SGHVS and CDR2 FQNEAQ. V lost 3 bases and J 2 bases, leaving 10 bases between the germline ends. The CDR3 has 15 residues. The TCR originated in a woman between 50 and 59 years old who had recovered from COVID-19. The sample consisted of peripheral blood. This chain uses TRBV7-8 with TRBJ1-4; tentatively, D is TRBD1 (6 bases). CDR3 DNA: TGTGCCAGCAGCTTGCGGGGGCCGACTAATGAAAAACTGTTTTTT. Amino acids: CASSLRGPTNEKLFF. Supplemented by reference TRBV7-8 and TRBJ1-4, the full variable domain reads GAGVSQSPRYKVAKRGQDVALRCDPISGHVSLFWYQQALGQGPEFLTYFQNEAQLDKSGLPSDRFFAERPEGSVSTLKIQRTQQEDSAVYLCASSLRGPTNEKLFFGSGTQLSVL.